This entry lists 27 T cell receptor beta chains sequenced from one sample in a study of Ad26.COV2.S vaccination and SARS-CoV-2 variants. Treatment specified: roughly 18 received Ad26.COV2.S at low or high dose, single or two shots; five or six received placebo; per-sample allocation not given. Each sample was drawn 63 days after the first injection (of vaccine or placebo). TCRdb's table, derived via immunoSEQ multiplex PCR, lists solely in-frame clones and lacks some. The top ten clones hold about 3.3% of a sample with approximately 400,000 clones, 70% to 90% of them seen once. The sample in question was peripheral blood, obtained in a trial of Ad26.COV2.S vaccine versus placebo. The receptor source for this set is a person aged 18-65 years who received the Ad26.COV2.S COVID-19 vaccine or a placebo.

The chain employs TRBV5-4 and TRBJ1-1; 8 bases match TRBD1. The germline V gene encodes CDR1 SGHNT and CDR2 YYREEE (reference sequence). The V gene end was trimmed by 3 bases and the J gene end by 7 bases; junction bases not matched to a gene: 5. The CDR3 has 13 amino acids. The CDR3 protein is CASSSETGVEAFF. CDR3 DNA sequence: TGTGCCAGCAGCTCTGAGACAGGGGTTGAAGCTTTCTTT.

This clone was seen a single time. V is TRBV24-1 and J is TRBJ2-2, with 13 bases lining up with TRBD2. Germline values: CDR1 KGHDR, CDR2 SFDVKD. The CDR3 extends over 17 amino acids. The J segment lost 4 bases and the V segment lost 3 bases, leaving 4 bases of the junction unmatched. CDR3 in DNA: TGTGCCACCAGTGATCATACTAGCGGGGGGGCCACCGGGGAGCTGTTTTTT. Protein product: CATSDHTSGGATGELFF.

V and J are TRBV7-9 and TRBJ2-1; D is unresolved. V gave up 0 bases and J gave up 0 bases, with 12 bases separating them. The CDR3 runs 17 residues. CDR1 SEHNR and CDR2 FQNEAQ come from the germline V gene (reference sequence). This CDR3 reads CASSLAAGMSSYNEQFF. The CDR3 coding sequence is TGTGCCAGCAGCTTAGCTGCAGGCATGAGCTCCTACAATGAGCAGTTCTTC.

V and J are TRBV6-5 and TRBJ2-7; D unclear. The CDR3 covers 14 residues. V was shortened by 5 bases and J by 2 bases, with 13 bases between the two germline ends. The V gene's germline CDR1 is MNHEY and CDR2 SVGAGI. The CDR3 DNA reads as TGTGCCAGCAGTCCCCGGGCCGTCCCCTACGAGCAGTACTTC. Its translation is CASSPRAVPYEQYF.

V and J are TRBV7-9 and TRBJ1-1, with no clear D. The CDR3 runs 13 residues. Between the trimmed V and J ends, which lost 8 bases and 6 bases, there was a span of 16 bases. Germline-derived CDR1 and CDR2 are SEHNR and FQNEAQ (reference sequence). The CDR3 sequence is CASGVAGRAEAFF. The CDR3 nucleotides are TGTGCCAGCGGGGTTGCGGGGAGGGCTGAAGCTTTCTTT.

The CDR3 region has the DNA TGTGCCTGGAGTGCGGAACTAGCGGGCAATGAGCAGTTCTTC. As protein: CAWSAELAGNEQFF. The V and J genes are TRBV30 and TRBJ2-1; 9 positions match TRBD2. From germline, CDR1 is GTSNPN and CDR2 SVGIG (reference sequence). This CDR3 has 14 amino acids. V trimming: 1 base; J trimming: 6 bases; junction bases outside the gene matches: 4.

The chain joins TRBV4-3 to TRBJ1-5, with D possibly matching TRBD1 (5 bases). This CDR3 is built from 13 residues. V was clipped by 0 bases and J by 7 bases, with 7 bases between them. Per germline, CDR1 LGHNA and CDR2 YSLEER. This CDR3 reads CASSQDREQPQHF. The CDR3 DNA sequence: TGCGCCAGCAGCCAAGACAGGGAGCAGCCCCAGCATTTT.

The chain links TRBV30 to TRBJ2-4, with D perhaps TRBD1 or TRBD2 (6 bases each). The CDR3 covers 15 residues. Trimming pared 4 bases from V and 9 bases from J, leaving 22 bases between. Germline CDR1 reads GTSNPN; CDR2 reads SVGIG (reference sequence). CDR3 DNA: TGTGCCTGGAACCCCTTATCGGGGGCCAGGGGCATTCAGTACTTC. Translation gives CAWNPLSGARGIQYF.

The chain links TRBV15 to TRBJ1-2, with 8 bases that match TRBD1. This CDR3 contains 16 residues. CDR1 is LNHNV and CDR2 is YYDKDF in the germline V gene (reference sequence). V lost 0 bases to trimming and J lost 2 bases; unmatched junction nucleotides: 5. The CDR3 DNA reads TGTGCCACCAGCAGAGATCGATGGACAGGGAACTATGGCTACACCTTC. It codes for CATSRDRWTGNYGYTF.

The chain couples TRBV18 to TRBJ1-5, with 9 bases lining up with TRBD1. Losses at the gene ends were 3 bases for V and 6 bases for J; bases not matched to a gene: 6. This CDR3 spans 15 amino acids. Germline lookup yields CDR1 KGHSH and CDR2 LQKENI. The chain's CDR3 is CASSPVRTGVQPQHF. The CDR3 nucleotides are TGTGCCAGCTCACCGGTTCGGACAGGGGTTCAGCCCCAGCATTTT.

V gene TRBV9 combines with J gene TRBJ2-6, with D possibly being TRBD1 or TRBD2 (5 bases each). The ends were cut back, 1 base at V and 4 bases at J, with 9 bases in the middle. Germline V gene data show CDR1 as SGDLS and CDR2 as YYNGEE. The CDR3 runs to 15 residues. Here the CDR3 reads CASSVLGTGANVLTF. CDR3 sequence (DNA): TGTGCCAGCAGCGTACTGGGGACCGGGGCCAACGTCCTGACTTTC.

The gene calls are TRBV7-9 and TRBJ2-3, with 7 positions matching TRBD2. This CDR3 region has 16 residues. Germline CDR1 and CDR2: SEHNR and FQNEAQ (reference sequence). Trimming took 5 bases from V and 2 from J; bases not matched to a gene: 10. CDR3 coding DNA: TGTGCCAGCAGCCGCCGCGGGCTAGCGGACACAGATACGCAGTATTTT. Its protein product is CASSRRGLADTDTQYF.

V gene TRBV3-1 (or the pseudogene TRBV3-2) combines with J gene TRBJ1-2, with D perhaps TRBD1 (6 bases). Per germline, CDR1 LGHDT and CDR2 YNNKEL (reference sequence). The ends were cut back, 4 bases at V and 4 bases at J, with 10 bases in the middle. The CDR3 spans 13 residues. The CDR3 region is CASSLTGSYGYTF. DNA for the CDR3: TGTGCCAGCAGCCTAACAGGGTCCTATGGCTACACCTTC.

This clone has just a few counts. This rearrangement joins TRBV10-1 to TRBJ2-5; 8 positions agree with TRBD1. The germline gives CDR1 WNHNN, CDR2 SYGVQD (reference sequence). The CDR3 runs to 16 residues. V was pared by 0 bases and J by 2 bases, with 5 bases of the junction left unmatched. Written as DNA, the CDR3 is TGCGCCAGCAGTGAGTCAGGGGACAGGCCTCAAGAGACCCAGTACTTC. It encodes CASSESGDRPQETQYF.

The genes are TRBV11-2 and TRBJ1-2; D call uncertain. The CDR3 has 15 amino acids. Trimming pared 5 bases from V and 8 bases from J, leaving 21 bases between. CDR1 and CDR2 (germline): SGHAT, FQNNGV. CDR3 DNA sequence: TGTGCCAGCAGCCTCTGGCCCCCGGCAGGCGCCGGCTACACCTTC. The encoded protein is CASSLWPPAGAGYTF.

This chain's CDR3 is CASSYFGPTEAFF. The CDR3 DNA reads as TGTGCCAGCAGTTACTTTGGTCCCACTGAAGCTTTCTTT. V usage is TRBV6-6 and J usage is TRBJ1-1; D gene ambiguous. CDR1 and CDR2 (germline): MNHNY, SVGAGI (reference sequence). Trimming cost V 1 base and J 4 bases, with 7 bases left between them. The CDR3 length is 13 residues.

The chain recombines TRBV27 with TRBJ1-6; D not resolved. The CDR3 has 13 residues. Germline V gene sequence: CDR1 MNHEY, CDR2 SMNVEV (reference sequence). Trimming cost V 5 bases and J 8 bases, with 10 bases left between them. CDR3 protein: CASSTMTDSPLHF. The CDR3 coding sequence is TGTGCCAGCAGTACTATGACGGATTCACCCCTCCACTTT.

The chain combines TRBV13 with TRBJ2-7; TRBD1 matches 9 bases. The ends lost 5 bases at V and 5 bases at J; junction bases unmatched: 7. The CDR3 loop spans 14 amino acids. Germline-derived CDR1 and CDR2 are PRHDT and FYEKMQ (reference sequence). This CDR3 reads CASSLRDREDEQYF. The CDR3 region has the DNA TGTGCCAGCAGCCTCCGGGACAGGGAGGACGAGCAGTACTTC.

The chain links TRBV9 to TRBJ1-3, with 9 nucleotides matching TRBD1. The CDR3 runs to 16 residues. The germline CDR1 and CDR2 sequences are SGDLS and YYNGEE. The V gene end was trimmed by 3 bases and the J gene end by 4 bases; junction bases not matched to a gene: 8. The CDR3 loop reads CASSEGTGLSGNTIYF. As DNA, the CDR3 is TGTGCCAGCAGCGAGGGGACAGGGCTGAGCGGAAACACCATATATTTT.

This chain joins TRBV5-4 and TRBJ1-2; D might be TRBD1 (5 bases). CDR3 length: 15 amino acids. The ends were cut back, 4 bases at V and 0 bases at J, with 13 bases in the middle. Germline assignment: CDR1 SGHNT and CDR2 YYREEE (reference sequence). The CDR3 DNA reads as TGTGCCAGCAGCAGGGGCGGGGAGCCTAACTATGGCTACACCTTC. Amino acid sequence: CASSRGGEPNYGYTF.

The chain joins TRBV27 to TRBJ2-5; 7 nucleotides agree with TRBD1. J gave up 0 bases and V 5 bases, and 6 bases lay outside the gene matches. The V gene's germline CDR1 is MNHEY and CDR2 SMNVEV (reference sequence). CDR3 length equals 15 residues. The CDR3 loop is CASSARDSYQETQYF. The CDR3 DNA follows: TGTGCCAGCAGTGCGAGGGACAGTTACCAAGAGACCCAGTACTTC.

This clone turned up a few times. V usage is TRBV12-5 and J usage is TRBJ1-1; D remains unclear. This CDR3 contains 15 residues. Germline CDR1 is LGHNT and CDR2 is FRNRAP. Trimming took off 6 bases at V and 1 base at J, with 15 bases between the two ends. Here the CDR3 DNA reads TGTGCTAGTGGCGTAGGAACTCGATGGAACACTGAAGCTTTCTTT. Translation: CASGVGTRWNTEAFF.

This clone was found a few times. The rearrangement links TRBV7-4 to TRBJ1-6; D gene unclear. CDR3 size: 17 residues. V lost 5 bases, J lost 2 bases, and 16 bases lay in between. The V gene's germline CDR1 is SGHVT and CDR2 SQSDAQ. For the CDR3, the DNA is TGTGCCAGCAGCCCAAGACTAACGGAGCCCTATAATTCACCCCTCCACTTT. It is translated as CASSPRLTEPYNSPLHF. The full variable domain, rest sourced from reference TRBV7-4 and TRBJ1-6, is GAGVSQSPRYKVAKRGRDVALRCDSISGHVTLYWYRQTLGQGSEVLTYSQSDAQRDKSGRPSGRFSAERPERSVSTLKIQRTEQGDSAVYLCASSPRLTEPYNSPLHFGNGTRLTVT.

The chain uses TRBV30 and TRBJ1-5; the D is unclear. This CDR3 region has 12 residues. V lost 4 bases and J 5 bases, leaving 9 bases between the germline ends. Germline-derived CDR1 and CDR2 are GTSNPN and SVGIG (reference sequence). The CDR3 here is CAWNLGDQPQHF. The CDR3 coding sequence is TGTGCCTGGAATCTCGGCGATCAGCCCCAGCATTTT.

The chain links TRBV2 to TRBJ2-5; no reliable D call. V dropped 6 bases and J dropped 5 bases, with 7 bases sitting between them. From germline, CDR1 is SNHLY and CDR2 FYNNEI. The CDR3 consists of 11 residues. The DNA for the CDR3 is TGTGCCAGCAGCCCCTCGGAGACCCAGTACTTC. It yields the protein CASSPSETQYF.

The V call is TRBV3-1 (or the pseudogene TRBV3-2), the J call TRBJ2-3; D remains ambiguous. This CDR3 has 14 amino acids. CDR1 and CDR2 (germline): LGHDT, YNNKEL (reference sequence). Trimming pared 4 bases from V and 4 bases from J, leaving 12 bases between. The CDR3 sequence is CASSPIPGADTQYF. In DNA, the CDR3 is TGTGCCAGCAGCCCCATCCCCGGTGCAGATACGCAGTATTTT.

This clone was picked up one time. The chain carries TRBV18 and TRBJ1-1, with 7 nucleotides matching TRBD1. Per the germline V gene, CDR1 is KGHSH and CDR2 is LQKENI. The CDR3 consists of 14 residues. Losses at the gene ends were 4 bases for V and 1 base for J; bases not matched to a gene: 3. The chain's CDR3 is CASSLTGKNTEAFF. CDR3 DNA: TGTGCCAGCTCACTGACAGGGAAGAACACTGAAGCTTTCTTT.